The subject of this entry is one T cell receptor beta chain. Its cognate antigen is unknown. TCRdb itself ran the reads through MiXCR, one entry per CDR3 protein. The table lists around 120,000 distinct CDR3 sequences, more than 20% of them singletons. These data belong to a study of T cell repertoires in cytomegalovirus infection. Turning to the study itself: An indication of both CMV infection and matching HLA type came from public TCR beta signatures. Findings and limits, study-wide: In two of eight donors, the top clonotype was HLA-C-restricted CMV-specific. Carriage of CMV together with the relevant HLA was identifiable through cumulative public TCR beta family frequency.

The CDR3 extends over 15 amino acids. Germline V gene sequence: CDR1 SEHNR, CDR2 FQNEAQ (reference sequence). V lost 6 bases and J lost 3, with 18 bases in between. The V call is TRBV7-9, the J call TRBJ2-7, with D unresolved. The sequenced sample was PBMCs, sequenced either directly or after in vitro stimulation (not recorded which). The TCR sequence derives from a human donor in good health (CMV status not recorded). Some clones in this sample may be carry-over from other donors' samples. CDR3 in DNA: TGTGCCAGCAGTAGAGAAAGGGTGTACTTCTACGAGCAGTACTTC. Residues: CASSRERVYFYEQYF. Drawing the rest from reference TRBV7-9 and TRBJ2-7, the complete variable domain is DTGVSQNPRHKITKRGQNVTFRCDPISEHNRLYWYRQTLGQGPEFLTYFQNEAQLEKSRLLSDRFSAERPKGSFSTLEIQRTEQGDSAMYLCASSRERVYFYEQYFGPGTRLTVT.